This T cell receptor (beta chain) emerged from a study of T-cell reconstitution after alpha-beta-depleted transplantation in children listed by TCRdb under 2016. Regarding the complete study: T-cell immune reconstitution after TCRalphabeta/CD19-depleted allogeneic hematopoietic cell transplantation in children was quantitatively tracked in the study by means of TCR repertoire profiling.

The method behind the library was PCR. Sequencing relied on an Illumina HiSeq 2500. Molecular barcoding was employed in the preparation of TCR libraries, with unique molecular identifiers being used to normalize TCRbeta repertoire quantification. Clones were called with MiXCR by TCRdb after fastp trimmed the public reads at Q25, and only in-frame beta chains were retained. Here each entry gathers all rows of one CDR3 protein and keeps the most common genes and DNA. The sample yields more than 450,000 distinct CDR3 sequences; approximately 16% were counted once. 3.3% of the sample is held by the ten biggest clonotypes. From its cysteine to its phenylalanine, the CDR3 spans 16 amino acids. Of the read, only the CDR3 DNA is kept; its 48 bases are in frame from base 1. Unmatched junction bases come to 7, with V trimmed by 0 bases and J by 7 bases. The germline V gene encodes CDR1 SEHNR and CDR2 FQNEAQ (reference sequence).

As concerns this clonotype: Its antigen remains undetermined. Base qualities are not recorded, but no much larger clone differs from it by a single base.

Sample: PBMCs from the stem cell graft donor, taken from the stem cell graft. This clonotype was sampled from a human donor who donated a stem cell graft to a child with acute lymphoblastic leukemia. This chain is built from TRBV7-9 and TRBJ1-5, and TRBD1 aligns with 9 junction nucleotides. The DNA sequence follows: TGTGCCAGCAGCTTAGCGCGGACAGGGGTCCCCCAGCCCCAGCATTTT. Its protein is CASSLARTGVPQPQHF. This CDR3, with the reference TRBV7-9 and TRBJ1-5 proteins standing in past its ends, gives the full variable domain DTGVSQNPRHKITKRGQNVTFRCDPISEHNRLYWYRQTLGQGPEFLTYFQNEAQLEKSRLLSDRFSAERPKGSFSTLEIQRTEQGDSAMYLCASSLARTGVPQPQHFGDGTRLSIL.